The entry below describes one T cell receptor (beta chain). This specimen belongs to a study of T cells expressing NK-cell markers. Study information: All TCR beta repertoires analysed originated from sorted CD3+CD56+NKG2C+, CD3+CD56+NKG2C- and CD3+CD56-NKG2C+ T cells. The authors sequenced eight donors, of whom seven were HCMV-seropositive and one was seronegative.

TCRdb derives one entry per CDR3 protein from the 5' RACE reads, leaving out DNA. This sample carries about 460,000 distinct CDR3 sequences, with 1.4% to 1.5% going to the ten biggest clones. The CDR3 has 17 residues. CDR1 and CDR2 (germline): MGHRA, YSYEKL. The material sequenced was blood T cells: a sorted CD56 or NKG2C T cell subset, CD4+ or CD8+ T cells, or bulk PBMC T cells (not recorded which). This chain uses TRBV4-1 with TRBJ2-7; TCRdb indicates TRBD2, and absent DNA this call remains unverified. The receptor was derived from a woman in her fifties or sixties in good health. The CDR3 region is CASSPGLAGRGSYEQYF.